The 11 T cell receptor beta chains below come from one sample, sequenced in a study of cytomegalovirus exposure and HLA in healthy donors. Libraries were prepared by immunoSEQ multiplex PCR; TCRdb keeps only in-frame clonotypes and omits some of them. The data show roughly 60,000 clones, about 94% seen once. Sequencing used PBMCs. The origin of the receptors is a man aged 18 to 30 in good health and CMV-seronegative.

The V call is TRBV13, the J call TRBJ2-1; 14 bases are shared with TRBD2. Per germline, CDR1 PRHDT and CDR2 FYEKMQ (reference sequence). The CDR3 sequence is 15 residues long. With V trimmed by 3 bases and J by 8 bases, 3 bases remained unmatched. CDR3 sequence (DNA): TGTGCCAGCAGCTTGACTAGCGGGAGGGGGGATGAGCAGTTCTTC. Protein sequence: CASSLTSGRGDEQFF.

The rearrangement links TRBV4-3 to TRBJ2-5; 10 bases agree with TRBD2. CDR1 is LGHNA and CDR2 is YSLEER in the germline V gene. V lost 4 bases and J lost 3; bases outside the gene matches: 2. This CDR3 is 14 amino acids long. In DNA form, the CDR3 reads TGCGCCAGCAGCCCGGGACTAGCGAAAGAGACCCAGTACTTC. It yields the protein CASSPGLAKETQYF.

This chain uses TRBV27 with TRBJ2-1; 9 bases align to TRBD2. In germline, CDR1 is MNHEY, CDR2 SMNVEV (reference sequence). With V trimmed by 4 bases and J by 7 bases, 11 bases remained unmatched. This CDR3 region has 16 residues. The CDR3 reads CASSYDGGRAVNEQFF. In DNA, the CDR3 is TGTGCCAGCAGTTATGATGGCGGGAGGGCCGTAAATGAGCAGTTCTTC.

This chain connects TRBV5-1 to TRBJ2-1, with D possibly matching TRBD2 (6 bases). Germline V gives CDR1 SGHRS, CDR2 YFSETQ. The CDR3 totals 14 residues. The ends were cut back, 3 bases at V and 8 bases at J, with 15 bases in the middle. The CDR3 region has the DNA TGCGCCAGCAGCTCGAGTCTCGGGGAGGATGAGCAGTTCTTC. It is translated as CASSSSLGEDEQFF.

The rearrangement joins TRBV30 to TRBJ2-3, with D unresolved. CDR1 GTSNPN and CDR2 SVGIG come from the germline V gene (reference sequence). The CDR3 totals 12 residues. With 4 bases removed from V and 0 bases from J, the gap between germline ends came to 5 bases. CDR3 amino acids: CAWNPSTDTQYF. The CDR3 coding sequence is TGTGCCTGGAATCCTAGCACAGATACGCAGTATTTT.

The rearrangement uses TRBV19 and TRBJ2-1; 14 nucleotides align to TRBD2. Trimming at V came to 4 bases and at J to 5 bases, leaving 4 bases not matched to a gene. This CDR3 region has 16 residues. CDR1 LNHDA and CDR2 SQIVND come from the germline V gene (reference sequence). CDR3 protein: CASSRLTSGRDNEQFF. The CDR3 nucleotides are TGTGCCAGTAGTAGGCTGACTAGCGGGAGGGACAATGAGCAGTTCTTC.

The chain couples TRBV14 to TRBJ1-3; weak D call: TRBD1 (6 bases). This CDR3 has 14 residues. Germline CDR1 SGHDN, CDR2 FVKESK. Deletions cut 5 bases from V and 4 bases from J, with 12 bases between. The DNA for the CDR3 is TGTGCCAGCAGCTCCACAGGGTGGGGAAACACCATATATTTT. It codes for CASSSTGWGNTIYF.

This rearrangement joins TRBV7-9 to TRBJ2-3, with 11 nucleotides matching TRBD2. Germline values: CDR1 SEHNR, CDR2 FQNEAQ (reference sequence). V lost 5 bases and J lost 4; bases outside the gene matches: 5. There are 15 residues in the CDR3. Here the CDR3 DNA reads TGTGCCAGCAGCCGGACTAGCGGGTCTGCAGATACGCAGTATTTT. Translating gives CASSRTSGSADTQYF. Supplemented by reference TRBV7-9 and TRBJ2-3, the full variable domain reads DTGVSQNPRHKITKRGQNVTFRCDPISEHNRLYWYRQTLGQGPEFLTYFQNEAQLEKSRLLSDRFSAERPKGSFSTLEIQRTEQGDSAMYLCASSRTSGSADTQYFGPGTRLTVL.

The chain links TRBV6-5 to TRBJ2-7; 8 nucleotides agree with TRBD2. Trimming at V came to 3 bases and at J to 7 bases, leaving 14 bases not matched to a gene. The CDR3 loop spans 16 amino acids. Germline V gene sequence: CDR1 MNHEY, CDR2 SVGAGI. CDR3 protein: CASSYGLAGAPGEQYF. The CDR3, as DNA: TGTGCCAGCAGTTATGGTCTAGCGGGTGCCCCGGGGGAGCAGTACTTC.

The rearrangement joins TRBV27 to TRBJ1-2; D is possibly TRBD1 (5 bases). In germline, CDR1 is MNHEY, CDR2 SMNVEV (reference sequence). The CDR3 spans 14 residues. The ends were cut back, 6 bases at V and 0 bases at J, with 11 bases in the middle. DNA for the CDR3: TGTGCCAGCAGAAAGACAGAGTCTAACTATGGCTACACCTTC. Translated: CASRKTESNYGYTF.

The genes are TRBV5-1 and TRBJ1-1; D is unresolved. Trimming cost V 2 bases and J 11 bases, with 10 bases left between them. The CDR3 loop spans 11 amino acids. The V gene's germline CDR1 is SGHRS and CDR2 YFSETQ. The CDR3 DNA sequence: TGCGCCAGCAGCTTTCCGGGTGAGGCTTTCTTT. Translating gives CASSFPGEAFF.